The T cell receptor (beta chain) under discussion was sequenced for a study of T cells after yellow fever vaccination. The sample holds many counts of this clonotype. The antigen is undetermined. Generation of TCR cDNA used 5'RACE template switching (which added a universal primer site and UMIs). TCRdb redid the calling of the 5' RACE reads with MiXCR, one entry per CDR3 protein. The data show approximately 120,000 distinct CDR3 sequences, about 8.2% seen once. V was clipped by 5 bases and J by 0 bases, with 8 bases between them. CDR1 is SEHNR and CDR2 is FQNEAQ in the germline V gene (reference sequence). This CDR3 comprises 14 residues. Study findings and constraints: The presence of abundant clonotypes contaminating from the bulk population was possible in FACS-sorted repertoires. Among all clonotypes, a small share was observed in both CD4 and CD8 compartments. Primary-vaccination clones mostly resurfaced post-booster (nearly 97% CD4, 75% to 90% CD8).

This TCR was recovered from a man between 18 and 35 years old who received the YFV17D yellow fever vaccine. The rearrangement joins TRBV7-9 to TRBJ1-5; D ambiguous. Sequenced here: CD8+ T cells sorted from PBMCs, sampled on the day of the yellow fever booster vaccination. The CDR3 coding sequence is TGTGCCAGCAGCGTCACGGATAGCAATCAGCCCCAGCATTTT. This encodes CASSVTDSNQPQHF.